The clone carrying this TCR beta chain was picked up a small number of times. The treatment was: around 19 received Ad26.COV2.S at low or high dose, single or two shots; 5 received placebo; per-sample allocation not given. Sampling happened 63 days after the first vaccine or placebo injection. The source of the sample is a study of Ad26.COV2.S vaccination and SARS-CoV-2 variants. The CDR3 consists of 15 residues. Repertoires were generated with immunoSEQ multiplex PCR, while TCRdb's copy carries only in-frame clones and drops some. The sample shows some 370,000 clones, roughly four fifths of them seen only once.

The sample was peripheral blood, taken in a trial of Ad26.COV2.S vaccine versus placebo. The source of this sequence is a person aged 18 to 59 who received the Ad26.COV2.S COVID-19 vaccine or a placebo. The V gene is TRBV21-1, the J gene TRBJ1-6. TRBV21-1 is noted as a pseudogene. CDR3 sequence: CASSYLPGNNSPLHF. DNA of the CDR3: TGTGCCAGCAGCTATCTTCCGGGGAATAATTCACCCCTCCACTTT.